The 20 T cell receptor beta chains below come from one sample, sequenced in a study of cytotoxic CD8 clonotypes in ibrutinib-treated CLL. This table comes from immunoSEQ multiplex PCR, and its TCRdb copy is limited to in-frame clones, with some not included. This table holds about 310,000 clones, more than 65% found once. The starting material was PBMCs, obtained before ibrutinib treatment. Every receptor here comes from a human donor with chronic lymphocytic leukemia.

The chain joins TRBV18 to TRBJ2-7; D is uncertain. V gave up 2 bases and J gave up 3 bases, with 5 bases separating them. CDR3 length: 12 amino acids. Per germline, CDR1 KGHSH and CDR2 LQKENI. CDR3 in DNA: TGTGCCAGCTCACCAAGGGTCTACGAGCAGTACTTC. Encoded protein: CASSPRVYEQYF.

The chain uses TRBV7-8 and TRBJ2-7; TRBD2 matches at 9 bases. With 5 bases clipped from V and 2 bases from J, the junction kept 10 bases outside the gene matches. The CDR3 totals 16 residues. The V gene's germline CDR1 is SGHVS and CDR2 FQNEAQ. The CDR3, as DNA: TGTGCCAGCAGCACCCCACCAGCGGGAGGAACCTACGAGCAGTACTTC. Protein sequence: CASSTPPAGGTYEQYF.

The CDR3 region has the DNA TGTGCCTGGAGTGTAGGGGTTAGCAATCAGCCCCAGCATTTT. Translating it yields CAWSVGVSNQPQHF. This chain connects TRBV30 to TRBJ1-5; maybe TRBD1 (5 bases). The CDR3 is made up of 14 amino acids. Trimming removed 0 bases at V and 0 bases at J, with 6 bases between. Germline assignment: CDR1 GTSNPN and CDR2 SVGIG (reference sequence).

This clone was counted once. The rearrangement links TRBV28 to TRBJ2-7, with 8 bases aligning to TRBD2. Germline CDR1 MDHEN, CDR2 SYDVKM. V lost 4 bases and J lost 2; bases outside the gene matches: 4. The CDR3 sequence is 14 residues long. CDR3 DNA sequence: TGTGCCAGCAGTTCTAGCGGGCGAACCTACGAGCAGTACTTC. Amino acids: CASSSSGRTYEQYF.

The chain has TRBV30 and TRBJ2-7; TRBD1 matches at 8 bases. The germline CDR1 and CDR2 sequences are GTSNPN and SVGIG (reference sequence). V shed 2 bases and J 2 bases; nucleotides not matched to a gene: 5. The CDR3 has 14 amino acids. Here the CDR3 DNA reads TGTGCCTGGAGTCGGGACAGGCGCGCCTACGAGCAGTACTTC. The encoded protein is CAWSRDRRAYEQYF.

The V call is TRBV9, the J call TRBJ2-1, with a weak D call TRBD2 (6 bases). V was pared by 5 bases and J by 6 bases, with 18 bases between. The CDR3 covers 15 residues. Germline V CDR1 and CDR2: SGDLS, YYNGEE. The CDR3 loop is CASSVTGPGGNEQFF. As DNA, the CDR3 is TGTGCCAGCAGTGTAACCGGGCCCGGGGGCAATGAGCAGTTCTTC.

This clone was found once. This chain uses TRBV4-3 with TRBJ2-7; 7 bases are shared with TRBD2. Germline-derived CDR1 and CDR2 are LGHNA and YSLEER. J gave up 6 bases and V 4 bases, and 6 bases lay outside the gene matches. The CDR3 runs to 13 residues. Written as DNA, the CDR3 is TGCGCCAGCAGCCCTCTCCCGGGGGGCGAGCAGTACTTC. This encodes CASSPLPGGEQYF.

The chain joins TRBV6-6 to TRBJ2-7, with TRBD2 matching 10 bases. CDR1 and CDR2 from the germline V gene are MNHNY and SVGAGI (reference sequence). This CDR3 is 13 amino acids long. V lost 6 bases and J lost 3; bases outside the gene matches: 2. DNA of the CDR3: TGTGCCAGCAGCCTAGCGGGAGACTACGAGCAGTACTTC. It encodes CASSLAGDYEQYF.

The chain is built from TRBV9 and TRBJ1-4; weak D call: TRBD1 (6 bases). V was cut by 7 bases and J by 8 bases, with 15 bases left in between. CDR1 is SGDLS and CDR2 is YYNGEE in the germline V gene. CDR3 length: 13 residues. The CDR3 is CASGGGPREKLFF. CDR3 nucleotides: TGTGCCAGCGGAGGGGGGCCCAGGGAAAAACTGTTTTTT.

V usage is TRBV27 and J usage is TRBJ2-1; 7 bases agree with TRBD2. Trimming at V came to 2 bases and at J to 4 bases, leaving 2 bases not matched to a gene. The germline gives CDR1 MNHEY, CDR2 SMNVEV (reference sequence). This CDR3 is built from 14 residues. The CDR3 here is CASSLAGVYNEQFF. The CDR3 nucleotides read TGTGCCAGCAGTTTAGCGGGAGTATACAATGAGCAGTTCTTC.

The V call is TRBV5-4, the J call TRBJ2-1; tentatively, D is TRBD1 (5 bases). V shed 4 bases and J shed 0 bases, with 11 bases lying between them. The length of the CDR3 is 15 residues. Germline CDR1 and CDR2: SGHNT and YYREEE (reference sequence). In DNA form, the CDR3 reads TGTGCCAGCAGCGAGACAGAGAGCTCCTACAATGAGCAGTTCTTC. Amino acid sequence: CASSETESSYNEQFF. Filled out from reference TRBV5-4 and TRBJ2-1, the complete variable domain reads ETGVTQSPTHLIKTRGQQVTLRCSSQSGHNTVSWYQQALGQGPQFIFQYYREEENGRGNFPPRFSGLQFPNYSSELNVNALELDDSALYLCASSETESSYNEQFFGPGTRLTVL.

This chain's CDR3 is CASSTRGGVNYGYTF. For the CDR3, the DNA is TGTGCCAGCAGCACGCGCGGGGGTGTTAACTATGGCTACACCTTC. The chain couples TRBV7-2 to TRBJ1-2; possible D gene TRBD1, 5 bases. Deletions cut 5 bases from V and 1 base from J, with 14 bases between. This CDR3 contains 15 residues. Per germline, CDR1 SGHTA and CDR2 FQGNSA.

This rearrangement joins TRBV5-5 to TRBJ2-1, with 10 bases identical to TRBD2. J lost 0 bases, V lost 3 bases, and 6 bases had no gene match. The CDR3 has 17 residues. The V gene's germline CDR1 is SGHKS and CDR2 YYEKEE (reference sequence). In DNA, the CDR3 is TGTGCCAGCAGCTCAACTAGCGGGAAGAGCTCCTACAATGAGCAGTTCTTC. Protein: CASSSTSGKSSYNEQFF.

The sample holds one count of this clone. CDR3 bases: TGCGCCAGCAGCCAAGAGGGGACTAGCGGGAATGAGCAGTTCTTC. This translates into CASSQEGTSGNEQFF. The chain joins TRBV4-1 to TRBJ2-1, with 12 positions matching TRBD2. From germline, CDR1 is MGHRA and CDR2 YSYEKL. CDR3 size: 15 residues. The junction had 1 base not matched to a gene; V was cut back by 0 bases and J by 7 bases.

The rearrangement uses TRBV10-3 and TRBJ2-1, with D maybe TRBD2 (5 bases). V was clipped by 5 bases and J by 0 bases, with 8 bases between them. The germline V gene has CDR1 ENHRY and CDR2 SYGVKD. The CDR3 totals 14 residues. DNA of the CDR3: TGTGCCATCAGTAGCGGTCTCTCCTACAATGAGCAGTTCTTC. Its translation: CAISSGLSYNEQFF.

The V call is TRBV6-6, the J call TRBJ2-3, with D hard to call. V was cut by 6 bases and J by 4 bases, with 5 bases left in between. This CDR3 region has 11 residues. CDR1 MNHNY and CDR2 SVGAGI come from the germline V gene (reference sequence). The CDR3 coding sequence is TGTGCCAGCAGAGTTGCAGATACGCAGTATTTT. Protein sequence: CASRVADTQYF.

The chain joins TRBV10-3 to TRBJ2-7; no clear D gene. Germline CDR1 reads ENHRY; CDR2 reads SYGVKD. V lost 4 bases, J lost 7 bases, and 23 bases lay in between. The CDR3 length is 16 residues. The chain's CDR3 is CAISVVSGRPVGEQYF. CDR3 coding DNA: TGTGCCATCAGTGTGGTCTCGGGTCGGCCAGTGGGTGAGCAGTACTTC.

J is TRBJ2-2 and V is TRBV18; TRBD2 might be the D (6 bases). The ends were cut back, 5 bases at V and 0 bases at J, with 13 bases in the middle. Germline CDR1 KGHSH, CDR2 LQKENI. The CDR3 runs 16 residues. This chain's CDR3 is CASSSIAVSNTGELFF. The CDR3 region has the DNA TGTGCCAGCTCAAGCATAGCGGTCTCGAACACCGGGGAGCTGTTTTTT.

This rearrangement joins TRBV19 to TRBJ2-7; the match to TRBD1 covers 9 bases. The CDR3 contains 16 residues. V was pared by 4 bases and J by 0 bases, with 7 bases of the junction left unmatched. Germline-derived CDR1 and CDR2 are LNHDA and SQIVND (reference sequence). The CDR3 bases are TGTGCCAGTAGTAGAACGCCGGGACAGGGCTCCTACGAGCAGTACTTC. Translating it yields CASSRTPGQGSYEQYF.

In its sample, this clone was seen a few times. CDR3 DNA: TGTGCCAGCAGTTACTATGGGGGGCCCTACGAGCAGTACTTC. As protein: CASSYYGGPYEQYF. This sequence joins TRBV6-5 and TRBJ2-7; D is possibly TRBD1 or TRBD2 (6 bases each). The CDR3 runs 14 residues. The germline gives CDR1 MNHEY, CDR2 SVGAGI. V was pared by 1 base and J by 2 bases, with 9 bases between.